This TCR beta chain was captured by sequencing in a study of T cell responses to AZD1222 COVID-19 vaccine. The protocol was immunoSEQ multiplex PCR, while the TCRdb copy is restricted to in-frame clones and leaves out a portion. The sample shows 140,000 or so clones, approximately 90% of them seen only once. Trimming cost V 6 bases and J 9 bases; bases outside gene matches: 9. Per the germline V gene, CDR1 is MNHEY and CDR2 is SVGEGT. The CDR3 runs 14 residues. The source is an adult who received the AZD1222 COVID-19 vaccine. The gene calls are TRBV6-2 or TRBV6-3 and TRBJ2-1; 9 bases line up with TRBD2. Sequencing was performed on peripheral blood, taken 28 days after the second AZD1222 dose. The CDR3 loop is CASSQRGALSEQFF. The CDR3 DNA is TGTGCCAGCAGCCAGCGGGGGGCCCTCAGTGAGCAGTTCTTC.